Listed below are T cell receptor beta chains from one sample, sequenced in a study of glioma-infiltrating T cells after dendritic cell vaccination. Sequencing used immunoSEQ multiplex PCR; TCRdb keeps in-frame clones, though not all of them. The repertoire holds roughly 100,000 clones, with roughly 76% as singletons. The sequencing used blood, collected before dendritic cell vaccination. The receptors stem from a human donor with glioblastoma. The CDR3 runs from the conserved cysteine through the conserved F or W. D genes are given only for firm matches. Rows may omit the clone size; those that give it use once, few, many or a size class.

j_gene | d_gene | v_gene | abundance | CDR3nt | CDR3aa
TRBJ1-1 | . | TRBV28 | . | TGTGCCAGCAGTTTAGGGCCCGGGGAGGGATTTGGCACTGAAGCTTTCTTT | CASSLGPGEGFGTEAFF
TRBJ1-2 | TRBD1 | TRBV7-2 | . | TGTGCCAGCAGCCTAAGTACCGGGACAGGGACTAACTATGGCTACACCTTC | CASSLSTGTGTNYGYTF
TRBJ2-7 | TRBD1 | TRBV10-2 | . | TGCGCCAGCAGGGCCGGTACAGGGGGAGACGAGCAGTACTTC | CASRAGTGGDEQYF
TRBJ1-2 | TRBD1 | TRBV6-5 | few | TGTGCCAGCAGTCGGACAGGGAACTATGGCTACACCTTC | CASSRTGNYGYTF
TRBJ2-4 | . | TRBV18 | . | TGTGCCAGCTCACCCAGGGGATTGGTGCTAGCCAAAAACATTCAGTACTTC | CASSPRGLVLAKNIQYF
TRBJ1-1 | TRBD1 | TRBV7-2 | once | TGTGCCAGCAGCTTCTTGGGACAGGGGCGTATCACTGAAGCTTTCTTT | CASSFLGQGRITEAFF
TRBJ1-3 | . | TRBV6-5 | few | TGTGCCAGCAGGCGGACAGTCGGAAACACCATATATTTT | CASRRTVGNTIYF
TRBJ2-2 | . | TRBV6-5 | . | TGTGCCAGCAGTTACGAGGCCCCGCGAGGCGGGGAGCTGTTTTTT | CASSYEAPRGGELFF
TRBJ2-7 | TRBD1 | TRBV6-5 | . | TGTGCCAGCAGTAGAGGACAGGGGCCCTACGAGCAGTACTTC | CASSRGQGPYEQYF
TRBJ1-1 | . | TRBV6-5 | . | TGTGCCAGCAGCTACTCGCTCAGGGCAGGCACTGAAGCTTTCTTT | CASSYSLRAGTEAFF
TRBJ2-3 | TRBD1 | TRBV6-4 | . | TGTGCCAGCAGTGACTCGGCAGGGGGCCATTCAGATACGCAGTATTTT | CASSDSAGGHSDTQYF
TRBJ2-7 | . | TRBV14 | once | TGTGCCAGCAGCCAAACACGGACAAGTTCCTACGAGCAGTACTTC | CASSQTRTSSYEQYF
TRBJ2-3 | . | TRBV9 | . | TGTGCCAGCAGCGTATCTGTAAGTCCGGGACAAGATATCACAGATACGCAGTATTTT | CASSVSVSPGQDITDTQYF
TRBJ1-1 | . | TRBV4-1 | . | TGCGCCAGCAGCCGGCTGTTCATGAACACTGAAGCTTTCTTT | CASSRLFMNTEAFF
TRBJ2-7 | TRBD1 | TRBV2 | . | TGTGCCAGTACTCAGGACAGGGGTGAATCCGAGCAGTACTTC | CASTQDRGESEQYF
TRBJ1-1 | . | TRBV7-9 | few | TGTGCCACCAGTGGGCCGAACACTGAAGCTTTCTTT | CATSGPNTEAFF
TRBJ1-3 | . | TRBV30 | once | TGTGCCTGGCAACGAGGGATCTCTGGAAACACCATATATTTT | CAWQRGISGNTIYF
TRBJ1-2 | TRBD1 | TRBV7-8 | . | TGTGCCAGCAGCTTAGAAACAGGGGATGGCTACACCTTC | CASSLETGDGYTF
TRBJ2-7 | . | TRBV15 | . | TGTGCCACCAGCAGAGACGGCCGACCCCAGGCGGAGCAGTACTTC | CATSRDGRPQAEQYF
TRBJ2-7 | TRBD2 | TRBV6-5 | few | TGTGCCAGCAAAGGGACTAGCGGGCCCTACGAGCAGTACTTC | CASKGTSGPYEQYF
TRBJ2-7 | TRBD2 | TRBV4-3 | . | TGCGCCAGCAGTCCTAGCGGGGGGAACTACGAGCAGTACTTC | CASSPSGGNYEQYF
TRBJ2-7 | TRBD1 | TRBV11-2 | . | TGTGCCAGCAGCTCCTCAGACAGGGGTCCTTCCTACGAGCAGTACTTC | CASSSSDRGPSYEQYF
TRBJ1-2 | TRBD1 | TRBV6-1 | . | TGTGCCAGCAACCAGGGGGCGCTTTACTATGGCTACACCTTC | CASNQGALYYGYTF
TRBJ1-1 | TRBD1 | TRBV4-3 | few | TGCGCCAGCAGCCAACTTCCGGACAGGGTAAACACTGAAGCTTTCTTT | CASSQLPDRVNTEAFF
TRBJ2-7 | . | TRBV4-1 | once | TGCGCCAGCAGCCAAGTAGCCGCCCACGAGCAGTACTTC | CASSQVAAHEQYF
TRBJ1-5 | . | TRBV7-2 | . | TGTGCCAGCAGCTTAGAACAACAGGTTGGTGGCAATCAGCCCCAGCATTTT | CASSLEQQVGGNQPQHF
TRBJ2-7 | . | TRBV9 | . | TGTGCCAGCAGCGTAGGTGGCCTAGCGTACGAGCAGTACTTC | CASSVGGLAYEQYF
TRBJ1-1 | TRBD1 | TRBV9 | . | TGTGCCAGCAGCGTAGGGGGACAGCTAGCGGAAGCTTTCTTT | CASSVGGQLAEAFF
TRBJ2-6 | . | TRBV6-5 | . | TGTGCCAGCAGCTCCAGGGTTACCGGGGCCAACGTCCTGACTTTC | CASSSRVTGANVLTF
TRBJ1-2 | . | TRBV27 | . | TGTGCCAGCAGTTTATTAACCAGGGTTGGAAACTATGGCTACACCTTC | CASSLLTRVGNYGYTF
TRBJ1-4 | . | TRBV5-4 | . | TGTGCCAGCAGCACCGAGAAGGAGGAAAAACTGTTTTTT | CASSTEKEEKLFF
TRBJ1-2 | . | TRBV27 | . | TGTGCCAGCAGTTTATTCGGGAGGATAGGCTATGGCTACACCTTC | CASSLFGRIGYGYTF
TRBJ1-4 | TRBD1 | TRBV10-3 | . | TGTGCCATCAGTGAATTTGAGACAGGGTGGGGAAAACTGTTTTTT | CAISEFETGWGKLFF
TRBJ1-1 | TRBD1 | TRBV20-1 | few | TGCAGTGCTAGCCGACAGGGGGGAACTTTCTTT | CSASRQGGTFF
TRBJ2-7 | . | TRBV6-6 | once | TGTGCCAGCAGCCGCAGGGTCAGTCCTGGCGAGCAGTACTTC | CASSRRVSPGEQYF
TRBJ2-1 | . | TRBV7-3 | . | TGTGCCAGCAGCTTAACGCCAGGCAATGAGCAGTTCTTC | CASSLTPGNEQFF
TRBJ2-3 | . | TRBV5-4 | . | TGTGCCAGCAGCTCAGTCTCTAGCACAGATACGCAGTATTTT | CASSSVSSTDTQYF
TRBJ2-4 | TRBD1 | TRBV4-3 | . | TGCGCCAGCAGTCGGGACAGGGGGCAAGGAAACATTCAGTACTTC | CASSRDRGQGNIQYF
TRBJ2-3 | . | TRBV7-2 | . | TGTGCCAGCAGCCCAATTGCGACAGGAGAGGGCACAGATACGCAGTATTTT | CASSPIATGEGTDTQYF
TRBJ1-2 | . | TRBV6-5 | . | TGTGCCAGCACCCCACGGGGTGTTACTACTTATGGCTACACCTTC | CASTPRGVTTYGYTF
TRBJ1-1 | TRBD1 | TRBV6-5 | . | TGTGCCAGCTATCCAGGGGGTGGGAACACTGAAGCTTTCTTT | CASYPGGGNTEAFF
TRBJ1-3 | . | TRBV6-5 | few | TGTGCCAGCAGGAGAAGGACAGTTGACACCATATATTTT | CASRRRTVDTIYF
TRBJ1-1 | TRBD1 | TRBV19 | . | TGTGCCACCGAGGACAGGGAAGGAATAAAGACTGAAGCTTTCTTT | CATEDREGIKTEAFF
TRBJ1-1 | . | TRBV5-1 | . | TGCGCCAGCAGCTCTACCACAGGGTACACTGAAGCTTTCTTT | CASSSTTGYTEAFF
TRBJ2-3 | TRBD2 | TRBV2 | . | TGTGCCAGCAGTGATCTAGCGGGGAGCACAGATACGCAGTATTTT | CASSDLAGSTDTQYF
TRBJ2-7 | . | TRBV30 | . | TGTGCCTGGAGTGGACTCACCAGGGGCGAGCAGTACTTC | CAWSGLTRGEQYF
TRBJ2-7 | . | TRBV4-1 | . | TGCGCCAGCAGCCAAGAAGGGGCACTAACCAGCGAGCAGTACTTC | CASSQEGALTSEQYF
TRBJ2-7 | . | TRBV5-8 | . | TGTGCCAGCAGCCCCGTGAGGTGGGCCTACGAGCAGTACTTC | CASSPVRWAYEQYF
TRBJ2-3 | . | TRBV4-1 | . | TGCGCCAGCAGCCAAGAGAGGTCCTGGGTAAGCACAGATACGCAGTATTTT | CASSQERSWVSTDTQYF
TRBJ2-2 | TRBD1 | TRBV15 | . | TGTGCCACTCAGGACAGGGTAATTTCGAACACCGGGGAGCTGTTTTTT | CATQDRVISNTGELFF
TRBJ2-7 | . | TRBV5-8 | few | TGTGCCAGCAGCTTGGAATTGTGGGCGTCCGAGCAGTACTTC | CASSLELWASEQYF